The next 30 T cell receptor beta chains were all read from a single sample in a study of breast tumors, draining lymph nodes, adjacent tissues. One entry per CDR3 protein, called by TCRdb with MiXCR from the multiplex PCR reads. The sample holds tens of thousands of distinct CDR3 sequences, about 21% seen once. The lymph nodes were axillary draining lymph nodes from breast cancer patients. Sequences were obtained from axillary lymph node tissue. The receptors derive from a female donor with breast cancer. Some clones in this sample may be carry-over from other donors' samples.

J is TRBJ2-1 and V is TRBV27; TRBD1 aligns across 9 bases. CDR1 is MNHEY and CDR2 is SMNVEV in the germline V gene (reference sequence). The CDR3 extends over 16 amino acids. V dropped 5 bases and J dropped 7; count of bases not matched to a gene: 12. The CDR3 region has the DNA TGTGCCAGCAGTCGAAAACCCAGGACAGGGGATAATGAGCAGTTCTTC. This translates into CASSRKPRTGDNEQFF.

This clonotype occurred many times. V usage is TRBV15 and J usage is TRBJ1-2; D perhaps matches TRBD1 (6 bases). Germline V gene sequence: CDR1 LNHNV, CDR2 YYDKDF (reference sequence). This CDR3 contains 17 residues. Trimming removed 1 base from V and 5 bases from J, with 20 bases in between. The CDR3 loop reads CATSRVGAGRAEYGYTF. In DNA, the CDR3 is TGTGCCACCAGCAGAGTGGGGGCAGGCAGGGCTGAATATGGCTACACCTTC.

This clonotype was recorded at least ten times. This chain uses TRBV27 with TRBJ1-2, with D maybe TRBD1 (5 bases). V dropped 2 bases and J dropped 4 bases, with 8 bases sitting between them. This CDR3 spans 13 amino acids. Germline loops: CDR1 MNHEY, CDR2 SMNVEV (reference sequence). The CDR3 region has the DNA TGTGCCAGCAGTTTAAGTGGGGGCTATGGCTACACCTTC. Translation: CASSLSGGYGYTF.

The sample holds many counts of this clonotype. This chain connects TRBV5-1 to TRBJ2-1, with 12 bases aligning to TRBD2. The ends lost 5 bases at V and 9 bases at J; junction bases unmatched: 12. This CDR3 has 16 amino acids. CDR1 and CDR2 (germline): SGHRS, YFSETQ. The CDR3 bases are TGCGCCAGCAGGCAGGACGCTAGCGGGAGGGCCACTGAGCAGTTCTTC. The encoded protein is CASRQDASGRATEQFF. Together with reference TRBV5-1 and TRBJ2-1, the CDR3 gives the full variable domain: KAGVTQTPRYLIKTRGQQVTLSCSPISGHRSVSWYQQTPGQGLQFLFEYFSETQRNKGNFPGRFSGRQFSNSRSEMNVSTLELGDSALYLCASRQDASGRATEQFFGPGTRLTVL.

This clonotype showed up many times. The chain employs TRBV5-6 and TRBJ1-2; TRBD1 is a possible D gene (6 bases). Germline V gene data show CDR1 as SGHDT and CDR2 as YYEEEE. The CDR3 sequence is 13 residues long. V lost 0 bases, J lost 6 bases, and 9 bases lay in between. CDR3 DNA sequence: TGTGCCAGCAGCTTGGACAGGGATCATGGCTACACCTTC. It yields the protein CASSLDRDHGYTF.

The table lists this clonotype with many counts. CDR3 protein: CSASRQGFAYEQYF. CDR3 nucleotide sequence: TGCAGTGCTAGCCGTCAGGGCTTCGCCTACGAGCAGTACTTC. The chain uses TRBV20-1 and TRBJ2-7, with a weak D call TRBD1 (5 bases). Germline CDR1 reads DFQATT; CDR2 reads SNEGSKA (reference sequence). V shed 3 bases and J shed 2 bases, with 14 bases lying between them. CDR3 length: 14 amino acids.

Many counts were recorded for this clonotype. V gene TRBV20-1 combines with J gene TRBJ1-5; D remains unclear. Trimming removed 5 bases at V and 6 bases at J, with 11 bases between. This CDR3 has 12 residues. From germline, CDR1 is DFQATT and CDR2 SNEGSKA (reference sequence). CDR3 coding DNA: TGCAGTGCTGAGCAGGAGCCTCAGCCCCAGCATTTT. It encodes CSAEQEPQPQHF.

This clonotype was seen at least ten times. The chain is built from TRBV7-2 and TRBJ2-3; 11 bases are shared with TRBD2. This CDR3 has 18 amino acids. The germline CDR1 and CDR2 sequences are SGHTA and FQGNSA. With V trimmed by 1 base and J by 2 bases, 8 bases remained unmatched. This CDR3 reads CASSLVLAGEVVTDTQYF. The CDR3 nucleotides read TGTGCCAGCAGCTTAGTACTAGCGGGAGAGGTGGTCACAGATACGCAGTATTTT.

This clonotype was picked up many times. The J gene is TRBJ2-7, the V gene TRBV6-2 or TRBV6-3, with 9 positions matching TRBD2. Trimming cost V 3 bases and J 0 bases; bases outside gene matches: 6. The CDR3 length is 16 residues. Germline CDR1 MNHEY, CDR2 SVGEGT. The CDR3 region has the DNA TGTGCCAGCAGTTATGCTGCGGGAGGGAGCTCCTACGAGCAGTACTTC. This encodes CASSYAAGGSSYEQYF.

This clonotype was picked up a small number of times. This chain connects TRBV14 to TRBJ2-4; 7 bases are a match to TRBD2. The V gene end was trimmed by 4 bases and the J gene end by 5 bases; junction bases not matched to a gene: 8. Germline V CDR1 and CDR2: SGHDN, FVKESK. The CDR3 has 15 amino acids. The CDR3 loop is CASSLSREGQNIQYF. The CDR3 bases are TGTGCCAGCAGCCTTAGTAGGGAGGGCCAAAACATTCAGTACTTC.

The CDR3 coding sequence is TGTGCCAGCAGCCAAGAGGGGATCCAAAACATTCAGTACTTC. It specifies CASSQEGIQNIQYF. The rearrangement joins TRBV14 to TRBJ2-4, with D unclear. The V gene's germline CDR1 is SGHDN and CDR2 FVKESK. Trimming removed 0 bases from V and 5 bases from J, with 8 bases in between. The CDR3 contains 14 residues.

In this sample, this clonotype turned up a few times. Here the CDR3 reads CASSPPSGGRGEQYF. The DNA for the CDR3 is TGTGCCAGCTCACCACCGTCCGGCGGGAGGGGCGAGCAGTACTTC. The V and J genes are TRBV18 and TRBJ2-7, with 9 bases aligning to TRBD2. Germline-derived CDR1 and CDR2 are KGHSH and LQKENI. V shed 0 bases and J 6 bases; nucleotides not matched to a gene: 6. The CDR3 is 15 amino acids.

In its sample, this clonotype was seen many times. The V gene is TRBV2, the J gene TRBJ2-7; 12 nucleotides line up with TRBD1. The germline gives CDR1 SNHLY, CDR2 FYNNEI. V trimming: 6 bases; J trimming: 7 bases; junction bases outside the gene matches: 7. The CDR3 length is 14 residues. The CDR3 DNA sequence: TGTGCCAGCAGAGAGGGACAGGGGGCGAGGGAGCAGTACTTC. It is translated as CASREGQGAREQYF. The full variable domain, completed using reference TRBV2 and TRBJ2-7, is EPEVTQTPSHQVTQMGQEVILRCVPISNHLYFYWYRQILGQKVEFLVSFYNNEISEKSEIFDDQFSVERPDGSNFTLKIRSTKLEDSAMYFCASREGQGAREQYFGPGTRLTVT.

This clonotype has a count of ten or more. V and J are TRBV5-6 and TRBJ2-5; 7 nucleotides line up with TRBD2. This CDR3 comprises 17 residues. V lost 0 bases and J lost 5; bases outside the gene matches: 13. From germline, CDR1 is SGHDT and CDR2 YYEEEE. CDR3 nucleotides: TGTGCCAGCAGCTTGGGTCGCCTTGGACTAGGAAGCGAGACCCAGTACTTC. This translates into CASSLGRLGLGSETQYF. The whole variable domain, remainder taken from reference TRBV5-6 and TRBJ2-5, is DAGVTQSPTHLIKTRGQQVTLRCSPKSGHDTVSWYQQALGQGPQFIFQYYEEEERQRGNFPDRFSGHQFPNYSSELNVNALLLGDSALYLCASSLGRLGLGSETQYFGPGTRLLVL.

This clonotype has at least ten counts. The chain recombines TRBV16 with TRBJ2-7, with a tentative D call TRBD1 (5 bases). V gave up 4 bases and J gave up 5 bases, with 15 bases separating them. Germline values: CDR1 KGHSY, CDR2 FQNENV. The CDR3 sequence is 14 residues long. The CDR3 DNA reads TGTGCCAGCAGCCCAGGGTATCGGCCTCACGAGCAGTACTTC. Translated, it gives CASSPGYRPHEQYF.

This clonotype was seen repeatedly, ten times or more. For the CDR3, the DNA is TGTGCCAGCAGTGACAGGTCCATCTACGAGCAGTACTTC. Protein sequence: CASSDRSIYEQYF. The rearrangement uses TRBV2 and TRBJ2-7, with unresolved D. V lost 3 bases and J lost 3, with 9 bases in between. CDR3 length: 13 amino acids. The germline CDR1 and CDR2 sequences are SNHLY and FYNNEI.

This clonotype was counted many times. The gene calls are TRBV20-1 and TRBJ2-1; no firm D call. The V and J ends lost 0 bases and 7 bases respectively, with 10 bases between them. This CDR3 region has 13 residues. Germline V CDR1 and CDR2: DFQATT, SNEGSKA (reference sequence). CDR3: CSARDSRINEQFF. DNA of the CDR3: TGCAGTGCTAGAGATAGTCGAATAAATGAGCAGTTCTTC.

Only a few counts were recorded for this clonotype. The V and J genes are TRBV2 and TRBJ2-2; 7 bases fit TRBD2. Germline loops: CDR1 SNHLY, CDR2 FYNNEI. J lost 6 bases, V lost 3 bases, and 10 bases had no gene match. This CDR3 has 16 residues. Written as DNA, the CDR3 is TGTGCCAGCAGTGACTTAAGGACTAGTATCCCCGGGGAGCTGTTTTTT. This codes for CASSDLRTSIPGELFF.

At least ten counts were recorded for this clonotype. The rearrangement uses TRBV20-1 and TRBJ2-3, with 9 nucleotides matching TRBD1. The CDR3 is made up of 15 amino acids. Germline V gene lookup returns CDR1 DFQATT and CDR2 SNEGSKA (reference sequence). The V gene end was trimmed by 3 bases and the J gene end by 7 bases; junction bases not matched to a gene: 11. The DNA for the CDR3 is TGCAGTGCTAGGTTGGGACAGGGTGCTCTAAATACGCAGTATTTT. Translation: CSARLGQGALNTQYF.

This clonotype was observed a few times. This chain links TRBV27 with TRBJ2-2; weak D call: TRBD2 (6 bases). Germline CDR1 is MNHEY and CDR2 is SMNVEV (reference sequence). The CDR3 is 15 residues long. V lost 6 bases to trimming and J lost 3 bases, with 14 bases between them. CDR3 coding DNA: TGTGCCAGCAGCCCAGCGGGTGGGTACACCGGGGAGCTGTTTTTT. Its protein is CASSPAGGYTGELFF.

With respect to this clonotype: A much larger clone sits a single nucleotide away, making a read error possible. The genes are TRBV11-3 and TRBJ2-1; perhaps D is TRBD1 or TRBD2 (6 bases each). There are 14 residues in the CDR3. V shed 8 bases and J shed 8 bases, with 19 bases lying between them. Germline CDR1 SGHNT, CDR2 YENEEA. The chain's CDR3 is CASGTITGGDEQFF. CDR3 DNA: TGTGCCAGCGGCACCATCACCGGGGGCGATGAGCAGTTCTTC.

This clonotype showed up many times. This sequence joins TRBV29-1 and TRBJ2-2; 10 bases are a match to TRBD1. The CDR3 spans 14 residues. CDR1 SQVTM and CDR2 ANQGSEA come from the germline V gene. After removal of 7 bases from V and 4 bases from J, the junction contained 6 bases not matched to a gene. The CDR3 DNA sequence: TGCAGCGGGGGACAGGGGAGGGGCACCGGGGAGCTGTTTTTT. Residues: CSGGQGRGTGELFF.

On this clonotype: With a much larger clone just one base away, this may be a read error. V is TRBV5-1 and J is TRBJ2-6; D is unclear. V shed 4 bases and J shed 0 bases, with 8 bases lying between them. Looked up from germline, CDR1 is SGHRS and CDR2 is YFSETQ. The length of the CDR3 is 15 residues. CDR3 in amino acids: CASSRRSSGANVLTF. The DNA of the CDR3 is TGCGCCAGCAGCCGGAGAAGCTCTGGGGCCAACGTCCTGACTTTC.

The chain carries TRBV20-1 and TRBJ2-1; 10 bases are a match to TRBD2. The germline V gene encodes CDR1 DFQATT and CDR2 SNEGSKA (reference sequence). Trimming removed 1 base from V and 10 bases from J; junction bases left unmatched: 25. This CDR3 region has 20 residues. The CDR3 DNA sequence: TGCAGTGCTAGAGTCTTTGGGGGACTGGGGGAGGTAGCGGGAGGTTACGAGCAGTTCTTC. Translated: CSARVFGGLGEVAGGYEQFF.

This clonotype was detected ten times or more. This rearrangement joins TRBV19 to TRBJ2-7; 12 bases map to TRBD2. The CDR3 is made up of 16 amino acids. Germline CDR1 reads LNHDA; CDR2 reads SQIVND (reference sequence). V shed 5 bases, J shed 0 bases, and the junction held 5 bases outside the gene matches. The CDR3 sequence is CASSASGRDPSYEQYF. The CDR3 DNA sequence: TGTGCCAGTAGTGCTAGCGGGAGGGACCCCTCCTACGAGCAGTACTTC.

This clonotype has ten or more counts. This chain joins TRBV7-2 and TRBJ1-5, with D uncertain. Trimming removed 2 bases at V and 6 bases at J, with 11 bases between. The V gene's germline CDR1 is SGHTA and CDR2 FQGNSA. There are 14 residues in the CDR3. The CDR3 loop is CASSLSGSGQPQHF. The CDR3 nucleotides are TGTGCCAGCAGCTTATCGGGCAGCGGTCAGCCCCAGCATTTT.

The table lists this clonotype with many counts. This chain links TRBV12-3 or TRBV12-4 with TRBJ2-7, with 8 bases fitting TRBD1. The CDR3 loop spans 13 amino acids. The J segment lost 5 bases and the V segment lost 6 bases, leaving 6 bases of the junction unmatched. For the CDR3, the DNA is TGTGCCAGCAGCCCCACAGGGGGTGACGAGCAGTACTTC. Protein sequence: CASSPTGGDEQYF.

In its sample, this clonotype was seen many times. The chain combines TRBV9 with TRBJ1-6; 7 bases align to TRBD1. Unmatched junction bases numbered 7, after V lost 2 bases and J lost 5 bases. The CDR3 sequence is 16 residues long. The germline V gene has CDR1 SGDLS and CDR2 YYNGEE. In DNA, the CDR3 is TGTGCCAGCAGCGTCAGACAGGGATCTGATAATTCACCCCTCCACTTT. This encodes CASSVRQGSDNSPLHF.

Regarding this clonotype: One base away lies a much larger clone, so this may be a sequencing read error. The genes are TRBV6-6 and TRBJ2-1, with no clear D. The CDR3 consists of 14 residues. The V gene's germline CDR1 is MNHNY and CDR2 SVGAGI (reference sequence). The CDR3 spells CASRHHEGYNGQFF. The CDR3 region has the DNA TGTGCCAGCAGGCACCACGAAGGGTATAATGGGCAGTTCTTC.

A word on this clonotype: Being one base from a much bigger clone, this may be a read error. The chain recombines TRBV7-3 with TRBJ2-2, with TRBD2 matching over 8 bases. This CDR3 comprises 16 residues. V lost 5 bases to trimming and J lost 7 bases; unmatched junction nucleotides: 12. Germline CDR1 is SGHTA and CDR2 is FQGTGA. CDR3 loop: CASSPKTSVSHGELFF. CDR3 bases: TGTGCCAGCAGCCCCAAGACTAGCGTGAGCCACGGGGAGCTGTTTTTT. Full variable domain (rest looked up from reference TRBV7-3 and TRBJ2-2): GAGVSQTPSNKVTEKGKYVELRCDPISGHTALYWYRQSLGQGPEFLIYFQGTGAADDSGLPNDRFFAVRPEGSVSTLKIQRTERGDSAVYLCASSPKTSVSHGELFFGEGSRLTVL.